This entry lists 20 T cell receptor beta chains sequenced from one sample in a study of PD-1 blockade in mismatch repair-deficient tumors. Profiling relied on immunoSEQ multiplex PCR, and the TCRdb table lists in-frame clones only, not all of them. The sample contains tens of thousands of clones, about 85% of which appear only once. Sequences were derived from peripheral blood, sampled 12 weeks after starting pembrolizumab. These receptors all come from an adult with mismatch repair-deficient cancer.

The chain is built from TRBV4-2 and TRBJ1-2; the D gene is possibly TRBD1 (5 bases). Trimming took 5 bases from V and 0 from J, leaving 13 bases between them. Germline CDR1 reads LGHNA; CDR2 reads YNFKEQ. This CDR3 has 15 residues. Here the CDR3 DNA reads TGTGCCAGCAGCTCGGGACGGGGAGCTAACTATGGCTACACCTTC. Amino acid sequence: CASSSGRGANYGYTF.

The chain combines TRBV25-1 with TRBJ2-5; tentative D call: TRBD1 (5 bases). Germline loops: CDR1 MGHDK, CDR2 SYGVNS. Deletions cut 1 base from V and 5 bases from J, with 11 bases between. The CDR3 loop spans 14 amino acids. The CDR3 is CASSESRGWETQYF. CDR3 bases: TGTGCCAGCAGTGAATCTAGGGGCTGGGAGACCCAGTACTTC. The whole variable domain, remainder taken from reference TRBV25-1 and TRBJ2-5, is EADIYQTPRYLVIGTGKKITLECSQTMGHDKMYWYQQDPGMELHLIHYSYGVNSTEKGDLSSESTVSRIRTEHFPLTLESARPSHTSQYLCASSESRGWETQYFGPGTRLLVL.

The chain combines TRBV29-1 with TRBJ2-3; D not certain. The germline V gene has CDR1 SQVTM and CDR2 ANQGSEA. The CDR3 spans 12 residues. Trimming shortened V by 4 bases and J by 0 bases, and 5 bases separated the two germline ends. Here the CDR3 DNA reads TGCAGCGTTGGTGCCAGCACAGATACGCAGTATTTT. Protein: CSVGASTDTQYF.

The V and J genes are TRBV6-4 and TRBJ2-3; D is uncertain. CDR1 is MRHNA, CDR2 SNTAGT, per germline. Trimming cost V 6 bases and J 4 bases, with 8 bases left between them. CDR3 size: 12 residues. The CDR3 reads CASRAEADTQYF. The CDR3 DNA reads TGTGCCAGCAGGGCCGAGGCAGATACGCAGTATTTT.

This clone was detected only a few times. The genes are TRBV6-1 and TRBJ1-5; D call uncertain. Germline CDR1 is MNHNS and CDR2 is SASEGT. With 2 bases removed from V and 0 bases from J, the gap between germline ends came to 2 bases. There are 13 residues in the CDR3. CDR3 protein: CASSERSNQPQHF. The CDR3 DNA reads TGTGCCAGCAGTGAACGTAGCAATCAGCCCCAGCATTTT.

The chain has TRBV30 and TRBJ1-1; 7 bases map to TRBD1. The V and J ends lost 0 bases and 1 base, in that order; junction bases with no gene match: 2. The CDR3 consists of 14 residues. Germline CDR1 reads GTSNPN; CDR2 reads SVGIG (reference sequence). CDR3 nucleotide sequence: TGTGCCTGGAGTGTAAACAGGGGGAACACTGAAGCTTTCTTT. Amino acid sequence: CAWSVNRGNTEAFF. Drawing the rest from reference TRBV30 and TRBJ1-1, the complete variable domain is SQTIHQWPATLVQPVGSPLSLECTVEGTSNPNLYWYRQAAGRGLQLLFYSVGIGQISSEVPQNLSASRPQDRQFILSSKKLLLSDSGFYLCAWSVNRGNTEAFFGQGTRLTVV.

The rearrangement uses TRBV4-1 and TRBJ2-2, with D uncertain. The CDR3 has 15 residues. Between the trimmed V and J ends, which lost 0 bases and 6 bases, there was a span of 11 bases. From germline, CDR1 is MGHRA and CDR2 YSYEKL. CDR3 region: CASSQDGLVAGELFF. CDR3 sequence (DNA): TGCGCCAGCAGCCAAGATGGCCTAGTTGCCGGGGAGCTGTTTTTT.

Only one count was recorded for this clone. The V gene is TRBV15, the J gene TRBJ2-5; 8 bases align to TRBD2. This CDR3 is built from 17 residues. The V gene end was trimmed by 0 bases and the J gene end by 3 bases; junction bases not matched to a gene: 9. Germline V gene lookup returns CDR1 LNHNV and CDR2 YYDKDF (reference sequence). The CDR3 region has the DNA TGTGCCACCAGCAGAGAGCGAATAGCGGGACAAAAAGAGACCCAGTACTTC. It yields the protein CATSRERIAGQKETQYF.

The gene calls are TRBV15 and TRBJ1-5; D is ambiguous. CDR3 length: 17 amino acids. V shed 0 bases and J shed 0 bases, with 12 bases lying between them. The germline CDR1 and CDR2 sequences are LNHNV and YYDKDF (reference sequence). The CDR3 DNA sequence: TGTGCCACCAGCAGAGATTTATGGCAGAATAGCAATCAGCCCCAGCATTTT. It codes for CATSRDLWQNSNQPQHF.

The rearrangement links TRBV5-5 to TRBJ1-2; D is unresolved. The germline V gene encodes CDR1 SGHKS and CDR2 YYEKEE (reference sequence). This CDR3 has 14 residues. Between the trimmed V and J ends, which lost 1 base and 2 bases, there was a span of 9 bases. CDR3: CASSLMGGNYGYTF. The CDR3 region has the DNA TGTGCCAGCAGCTTGATGGGAGGAAACTATGGCTACACCTTC.

The chain joins TRBV11-3 to TRBJ2-1; D is possibly TRBD1 or TRBD2 (6 bases each). Trimming removed 5 bases at V and 3 bases at J, with 14 bases between. CDR3 length equals 15 residues. Looked up from germline, CDR1 is SGHNT and CDR2 is YENEEA. CDR3 bases: TGTGCCAGCAGCATACCCGGGGGCTTCTACAATGAGCAGTTCTTC. Its protein is CASSIPGGFYNEQFF.

This sequence joins TRBV15 and TRBJ2-7; 9 nucleotides line up with TRBD2. The CDR3 sequence is 14 residues long. J gave up 0 bases and V 5 bases, and 2 bases lay outside the gene matches. From germline, CDR1 is LNHNV and CDR2 YYDKDF (reference sequence). This chain's CDR3 is CATSAREGSYEQYF. CDR3 DNA: TGTGCCACCAGCGCGCGGGAGGGCTCCTACGAGCAGTACTTC.

This chain joins TRBV11-1 and TRBJ2-2, with a possible D match to TRBD1 (6 bases). Trimming took 2 bases from V and 1 from J, leaving 8 bases between them. The CDR3 extends over 15 amino acids. Germline CDR1 SGHAT, CDR2 FQDESV (reference sequence). As DNA, the CDR3 is TGTGCCAGCAGCTTATCAGGGGTGAACACCGGGGAGCTGTTTTTT. Protein: CASSLSGVNTGELFF.

The chain employs TRBV5-1 and TRBJ2-7; a possible D gene is TRBD1 (6 bases). V was shortened by 3 bases and J by 13 bases, with 23 bases between the two germline ends. This CDR3 is 14 amino acids long. Germline V gene data show CDR1 as SGHRS and CDR2 as YFSETQ. CDR3 nucleotides: TGCGCCAGCAGCTCGGACAGTCTAACCCCAGTCAGTTACTTC. It yields the protein CASSSDSLTPVSYF.

V and J are TRBV6-1 and TRBJ2-3; the match to TRBD1 covers 7 bases. Germline V gene lookup returns CDR1 MNHNS and CDR2 SASEGT. With 0 bases clipped from V and 2 bases from J, the junction kept 17 bases outside the gene matches. The CDR3 contains 20 residues. CDR3 loop: CASSEALGLGRDSFTDTQYF. CDR3 sequence (DNA): TGTGCCAGCAGTGAAGCTCTTGGGTTGGGCCGGGACAGCTTCACAGATACGCAGTATTTT.

The chain carries TRBV6-1 and TRBJ2-7; TRBD1 is a possible D gene (5 bases). The CDR3 totals 11 residues. The V gene's germline CDR1 is MNHNS and CDR2 SASEGT. Trimming stripped 6 bases from V and 9 bases from J, with 12 bases between. The CDR3 loop is CASSPGIWQYF. CDR3 in DNA: TGTGCCAGCAGCCCAGGGATTTGGCAGTACTTC.

The rearrangement joins TRBV28 to TRBJ1-2; TRBD1 is a possible D gene (6 bases). This CDR3 is built from 12 residues. Germline-derived CDR1 and CDR2 are MDHEN and SYDVKM. V was shortened by 5 bases and J by 8 bases, with 12 bases between the two germline ends. The CDR3 is CASSQGTLGYTF. The CDR3 DNA follows: TGTGCCAGCAGTCAGGGGACACTCGGCTACACCTTC.

V usage is TRBV18 and J usage is TRBJ1-4, with 12 bases identical to TRBD1. Germline loops: CDR1 KGHSH, CDR2 LQKENI. There are 15 residues in the CDR3. The V and J ends lost 6 bases and 7 bases, in that order; junction bases with no gene match: 6. The chain's CDR3 is CASSWDRGRGEKLFF. The CDR3 coding sequence is TGTGCCAGCTCTTGGGACAGGGGGCGAGGTGAAAAACTGTTTTTT.

In its sample, this clone was seen a few times. The J gene is TRBJ2-7, the V gene TRBV18; 14 nucleotides align to TRBD2. The CDR3 spans 13 residues. CDR1 and CDR2 (germline): KGHSH, LQKENI. Losses at the gene ends were 8 bases for V and 7 bases for J; bases not matched to a gene: 4. The CDR3 DNA reads TGTGCCAGCAACGGACTAGCGGGAGGTGAGCAGTACTTC. Its protein is CASNGLAGGEQYF.

The chain joins TRBV6-5 to TRBJ1-1, with TRBD1 as a possible D gene (6 bases). CDR1 is MNHEY and CDR2 is SVGAGI in the germline V gene. There are 14 residues in the CDR3. V gave up 5 bases and J gave up 5 bases, with 15 bases separating them. CDR3: CASSPRTVLTEAFF. The CDR3 region has the DNA TGTGCCAGCAGTCCCCGGACAGTCCTAACTGAAGCTTTCTTT.